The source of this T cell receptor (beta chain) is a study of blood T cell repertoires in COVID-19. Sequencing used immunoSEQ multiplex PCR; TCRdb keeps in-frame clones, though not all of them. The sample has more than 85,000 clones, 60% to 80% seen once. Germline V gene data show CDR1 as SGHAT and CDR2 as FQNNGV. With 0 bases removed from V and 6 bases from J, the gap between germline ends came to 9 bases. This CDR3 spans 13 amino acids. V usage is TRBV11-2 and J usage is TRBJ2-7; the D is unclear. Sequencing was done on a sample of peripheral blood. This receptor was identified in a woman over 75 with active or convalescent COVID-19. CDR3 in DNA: TGTGCCAGCAGCTTAGATATGCTAGTCGAGCAGTACTTC. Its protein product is CASSLDMLVEQYF.